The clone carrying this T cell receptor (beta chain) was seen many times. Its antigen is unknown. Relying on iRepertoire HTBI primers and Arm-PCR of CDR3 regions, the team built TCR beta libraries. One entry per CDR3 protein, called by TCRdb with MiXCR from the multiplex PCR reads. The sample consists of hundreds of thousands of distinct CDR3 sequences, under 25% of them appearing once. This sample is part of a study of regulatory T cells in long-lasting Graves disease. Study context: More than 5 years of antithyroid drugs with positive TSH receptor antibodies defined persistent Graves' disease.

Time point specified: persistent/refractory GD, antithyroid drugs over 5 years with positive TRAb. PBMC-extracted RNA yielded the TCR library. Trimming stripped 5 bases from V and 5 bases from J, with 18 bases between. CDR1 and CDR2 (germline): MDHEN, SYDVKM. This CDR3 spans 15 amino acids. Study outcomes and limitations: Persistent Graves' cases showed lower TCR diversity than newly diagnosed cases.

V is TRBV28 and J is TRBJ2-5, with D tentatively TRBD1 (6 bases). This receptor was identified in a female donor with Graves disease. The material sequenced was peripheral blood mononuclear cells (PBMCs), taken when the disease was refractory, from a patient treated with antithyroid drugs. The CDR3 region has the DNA TGTGCCAGCAGTACAACGACAGGAGTTGGGGAGACCCAGTACTTC. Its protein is CASSTTTGVGETQYF.